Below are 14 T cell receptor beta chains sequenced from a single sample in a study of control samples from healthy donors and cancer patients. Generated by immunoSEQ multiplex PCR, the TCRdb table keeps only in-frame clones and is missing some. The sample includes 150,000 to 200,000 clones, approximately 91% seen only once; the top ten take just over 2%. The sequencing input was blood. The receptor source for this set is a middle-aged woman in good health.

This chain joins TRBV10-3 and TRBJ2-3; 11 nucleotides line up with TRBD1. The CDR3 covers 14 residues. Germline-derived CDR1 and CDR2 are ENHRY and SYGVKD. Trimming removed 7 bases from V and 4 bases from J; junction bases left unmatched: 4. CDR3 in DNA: TGTGCCATCACTGGACAGGGGGCAGCAGATACGCAGTATTTT. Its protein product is CAITGQGAADTQYF.

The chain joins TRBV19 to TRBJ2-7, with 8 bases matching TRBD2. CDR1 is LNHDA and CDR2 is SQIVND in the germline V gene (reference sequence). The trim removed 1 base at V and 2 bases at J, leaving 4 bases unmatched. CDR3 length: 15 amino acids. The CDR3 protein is CASSIAGLVPYEQYF. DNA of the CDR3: TGTGCCAGTAGTATAGCGGGACTAGTTCCCTACGAGCAGTACTTC.

The CDR3 DNA follows: TGCGCCAGCAGCTACGGGATCGGAGAGACCCAGTACTTC. Encoded protein: CASSYGIGETQYF. This rearrangement joins TRBV5-1 to TRBJ2-5; perhaps TRBD2 as D (5 bases). This CDR3 comprises 13 residues. V shed 3 bases and J shed 4 bases, with 10 bases lying between them. CDR1 and CDR2 (germline): SGHRS, YFSETQ. The entire variable domain, with the rest obtained from reference TRBV5-1 and TRBJ2-5, is as follows: KAGVTQTPRYLIKTRGQQVTLSCSPISGHRSVSWYQQTPGQGLQFLFEYFSETQRNKGNFPGRFSGRQFSNSRSEMNVSTLELGDSALYLCASSYGIGETQYFGPGTRLLVL.

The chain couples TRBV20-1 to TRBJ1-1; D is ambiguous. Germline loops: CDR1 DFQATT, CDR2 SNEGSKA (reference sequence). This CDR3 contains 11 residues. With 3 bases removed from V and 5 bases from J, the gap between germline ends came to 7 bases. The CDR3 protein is CSASPVTEAFF. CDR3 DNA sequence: TGCAGTGCTAGTCCGGTGACTGAAGCTTTCTTT.

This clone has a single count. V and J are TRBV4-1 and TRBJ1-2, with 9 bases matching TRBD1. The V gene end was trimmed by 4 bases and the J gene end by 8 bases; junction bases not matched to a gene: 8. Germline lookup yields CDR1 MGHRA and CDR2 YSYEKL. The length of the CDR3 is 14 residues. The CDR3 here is CASSPRGQGGGYTF. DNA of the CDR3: TGCGCCAGCAGCCCCAGGGGACAGGGAGGCGGCTACACCTTC.

CDR3 loop: CASSQDREGSGEAFF. CDR3 nucleotides: TGTGCCAGCAGCCAAGATCGGGAGGGCAGTGGTGAAGCTTTCTTT. The chain recombines TRBV4-2 with TRBJ1-1; D unclear. Germline loops: CDR1 LGHNA, CDR2 YNFKEQ. Trimming took off 0 bases at V and 7 bases at J, with 15 bases between the two ends. This CDR3 is 15 amino acids long.

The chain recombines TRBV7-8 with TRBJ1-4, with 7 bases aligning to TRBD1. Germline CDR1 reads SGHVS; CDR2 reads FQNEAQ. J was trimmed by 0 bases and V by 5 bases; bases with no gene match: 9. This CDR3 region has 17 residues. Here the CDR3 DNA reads TGTGCCAGCAGCGGGCGGGACAGCCTTCCAACTAATGAAAAACTGTTTTTT. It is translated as CASSGRDSLPTNEKLFF.

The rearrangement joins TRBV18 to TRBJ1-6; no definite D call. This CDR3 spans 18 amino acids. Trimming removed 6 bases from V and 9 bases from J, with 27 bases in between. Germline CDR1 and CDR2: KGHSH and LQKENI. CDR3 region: CASSSGQASRIIGSPLHF. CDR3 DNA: TGTGCCAGCTCCTCCGGGCAGGCATCCCGAATAATCGGTTCACCCCTCCACTTT. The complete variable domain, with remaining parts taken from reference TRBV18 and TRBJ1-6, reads NAGVMQNPRHLVRRRGQEARLRCSPMKGHSHVYWYRQLPEEGLKFMVYLQKENIIDESGMPKERFSAEFPKEGPSILRIQQVVRGDSAAYFCASSSGQASRIIGSPLHFGNGTRLTVT.

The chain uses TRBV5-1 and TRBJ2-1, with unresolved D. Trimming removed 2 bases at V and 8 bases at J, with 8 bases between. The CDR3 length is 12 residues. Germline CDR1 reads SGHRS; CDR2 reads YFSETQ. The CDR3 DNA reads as TGCGCCAGCAGCTTTTCTGTAGATGAGCAGTTCTTC. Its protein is CASSFSVDEQFF. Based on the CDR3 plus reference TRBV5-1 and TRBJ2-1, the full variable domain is KAGVTQTPRYLIKTRGQQVTLSCSPISGHRSVSWYQQTPGQGLQFLFEYFSETQRNKGNFPGRFSGRQFSNSRSEMNVSTLELGDSALYLCASSFSVDEQFFGPGTRLTVL.

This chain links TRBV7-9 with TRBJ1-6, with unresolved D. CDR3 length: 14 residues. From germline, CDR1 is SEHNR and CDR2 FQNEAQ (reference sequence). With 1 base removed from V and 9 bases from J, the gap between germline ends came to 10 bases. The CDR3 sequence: CASSLVLPSSPLHF. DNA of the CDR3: TGTGCCAGCAGCTTAGTCCTGCCCAGTTCACCCCTCCACTTT.

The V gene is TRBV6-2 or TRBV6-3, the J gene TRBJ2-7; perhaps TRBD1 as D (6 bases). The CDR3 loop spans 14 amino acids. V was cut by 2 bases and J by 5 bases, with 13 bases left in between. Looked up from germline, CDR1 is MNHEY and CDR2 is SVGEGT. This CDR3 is CASSYPVGTNEQYF. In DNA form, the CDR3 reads TGTGCCAGCAGTTACCCAGTCGGGACAAACGAGCAGTACTTC.

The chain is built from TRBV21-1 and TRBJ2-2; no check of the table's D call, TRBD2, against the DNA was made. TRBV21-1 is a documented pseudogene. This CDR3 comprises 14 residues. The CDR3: CASRDSRNTGELFF. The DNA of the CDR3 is TGTGCCAGCAGGGACTCCCGTAACACCGGGGAGCTGTTTTTT.

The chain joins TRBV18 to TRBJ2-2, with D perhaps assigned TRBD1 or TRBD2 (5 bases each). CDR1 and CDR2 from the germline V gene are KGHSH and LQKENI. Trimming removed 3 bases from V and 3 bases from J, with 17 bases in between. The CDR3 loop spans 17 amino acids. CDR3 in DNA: TGTGCCAGCTCACCGCCCGGGGCAGGGCGGGACACCGGGGAGCTGTTTTTT. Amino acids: CASSPPGAGRDTGELFF.

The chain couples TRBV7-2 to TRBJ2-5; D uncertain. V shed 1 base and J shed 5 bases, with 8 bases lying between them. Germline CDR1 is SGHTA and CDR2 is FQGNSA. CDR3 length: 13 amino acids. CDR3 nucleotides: TGTGCCAGCAGCTTAGGGGTATATGAGACCCAGTACTTC. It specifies CASSLGVYETQYF. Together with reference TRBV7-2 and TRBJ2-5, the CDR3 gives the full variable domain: GAGVSQSPSNKVTEKGKDVELRCDPISGHTALYWYRQSLGQGLEFLIYFQGNSAPDKSGLPSDRFSAERTGGSVSTLTIQRTQQEDSAVYLCASSLGVYETQYFGPGTRLLVL.